A single sample gave rise to the 12 T cell receptor beta chains below, sequenced in a study of CD8+ T cells in alopecia areata. Treatment specified: oral pan-JAK inhibitor, 5-10 mg twice daily. As the sequencing template, cDNA was produced by extracting RNA and reverse transcribing it. The repertoire was sequenced with immunoSEQ multiplex PCR; TCRdb's copy has only in-frame clones and lacks some. The repertoire holds about 150,000 clones, with about three fifths as singletons. Sample: CD4+ T cells sorted from blood, taken at week 4, from a patient treated with tofacitinib. The receptors stem from a human donor with alopecia areata.

The genes are TRBV30 and TRBJ2-5, with a possible D match to TRBD1 (5 bases). Trimming pared 2 bases from V and 7 bases from J, leaving 23 bases between. CDR1 GTSNPN and CDR2 SVGIG come from the germline V gene (reference sequence). The CDR3 is 16 amino acids. The CDR3 is CAWSPSGRTKRGTQYF. DNA for the CDR3: TGTGCCTGGAGTCCTTCCGGACGGACAAAACGAGGGACCCAGTACTTC.

This clone occurred a few times. Other DNA sequences from this sample encode an identical CDR3 as well. The V and J genes are TRBV29-1 and TRBJ2-5; no definite D call. Germline CDR1 SQVTM, CDR2 ANQGSEA. This CDR3 spans 10 amino acids. Trimming took 4 bases from V and 5 from J, leaving 5 bases between them. The CDR3 loop reads CSVGQETQYF. As DNA, the CDR3 is TGCAGCGTTGGGCAGGAGACCCAGTACTTC.

The chain links TRBV11-2 to TRBJ2-7, with D hard to call. CDR1 is SGHAT and CDR2 is FQNNGV in the germline V gene. V was cut by 0 bases and J by 5 bases, with 14 bases left in between. The CDR3 consists of 15 residues. This CDR3 reads CASSLDWTEQNEQYF. The CDR3, as DNA: TGTGCCAGCAGCTTAGACTGGACGGAGCAGAACGAGCAGTACTTC.

The chain is built from TRBV7-2 and TRBJ2-3; D remains ambiguous. Looked up from germline, CDR1 is SGHTA and CDR2 is FQGNSA. V was pared by 2 bases and J by 1 base, with 10 bases between. The CDR3 totals 15 residues. CDR3 protein: CASSLNSPGTDTQYF. The DNA of the CDR3 is TGTGCCAGCAGCTTAAACTCCCCTGGCACAGATACGCAGTATTTT.

This chain joins TRBV10-3 and TRBJ2-7; D is unresolved. The CDR3 totals 14 residues. Deletions cut 2 bases from V and 3 bases from J, with 11 bases between. Germline V gene lookup returns CDR1 ENHRY and CDR2 SYGVKD. CDR3 residues: CAISEPLGNYEQYF. CDR3 DNA sequence: TGTGCCATCAGTGAGCCTCTAGGGAACTACGAGCAGTACTTC.

This clone was observed a few times. V usage is TRBV2 and J usage is TRBJ2-3; D gene ambiguous. This CDR3 has 15 amino acids. Trimming removed 4 bases at V and 3 bases at J, with 14 bases between. Germline V CDR1 and CDR2: SNHLY, FYNNEI. DNA for the CDR3: TGTGCCAGCAGTGTCCGGGCCGGTTTGACAGATACGCAGTATTTT. It specifies CASSVRAGLTDTQYF.

The chain combines TRBV6-5 with TRBJ2-1, with 7 bases identical to TRBD1. Germline V gene lookup returns CDR1 MNHEY and CDR2 SVGAGI. The CDR3 covers 14 residues. Trimming cost V 10 bases and J 2 bases; bases outside gene matches: 8. The CDR3 here is CATRSRGTYNEQFF. CDR3 in DNA: TGTGCCACGAGGAGCAGGGGGACCTACAATGAGCAGTTCTTC.

Remarks on this clone: The sample contains more than one DNA sequence encoding this CDR3. The J gene is TRBJ2-7, the V gene TRBV29-1, with 10 bases aligning to TRBD1. With 7 bases clipped from V and 3 bases from J, the junction kept 3 bases outside the gene matches. The CDR3 contains 12 residues. Per germline, CDR1 SQVTM and CDR2 ANQGSEA. As DNA, the CDR3 is TGCAGCGGAGGGACAGGGGACTACGAGCAGTACTTC. Translated: CSGGTGDYEQYF.

This clone was counted between two and nine times. The genes are TRBV5-1 and TRBJ1-2; 9 nucleotides align to TRBD1. CDR1 and CDR2 (germline): SGHRS, YFSETQ. This CDR3 region has 15 residues. Germline trimming cut 1 base from V and 5 bases from J; bases unmatched to any gene: 6. The CDR3 here is CASSLYLDRGYGYTF. CDR3 bases: TGCGCCAGCAGCTTGTATCTGGACAGGGGATATGGCTACACCTTC.

This clone was picked up a small number of times. This chain links TRBV2 with TRBJ2-7; D call uncertain. CDR3 length: 12 residues. Trimming took off 4 bases at V and 1 base at J, with 5 bases between the two ends. Germline values: CDR1 SNHLY, CDR2 FYNNEI. CDR3 DNA: TGTGCCAGCAGTGGGCGATCCTACGAGCAGTACTTC. Its translation: CASSGRSYEQYF.

The chain employs TRBV7-9 and TRBJ1-6; D is possibly TRBD1 (5 bases). Per the germline V gene, CDR1 is SEHNR and CDR2 is FQNEAQ (reference sequence). This CDR3 has 13 amino acids. V gave up 4 bases and J gave up 9 bases, with 10 bases separating them. CDR3 amino acids: CASSSGIGSPLHF. Here the CDR3 DNA reads TGTGCCAGCAGCTCAGGGATTGGTTCACCCCTCCACTTT.

CDR3 sequence: CSVEEYRGTSEQYF. The CDR3 coding sequence is TGCAGCGTTGAGGAATACAGGGGAACCTCGGAGCAGTACTTC. The V gene is TRBV29-1, the J gene TRBJ2-7; 7 positions agree with TRBD1. V lost 3 bases, J lost 7 bases, and 12 bases stayed unmatched. Germline CDR1 SQVTM, CDR2 ANQGSEA. The CDR3 loop spans 14 amino acids.